The clone carrying this T cell receptor beta chain was observed many times. The data are from a study of neurological immune-mediated disorders. TCRdb passed the 5' RACE reads through MiXCR, listing each CDR3 protein once. The sample yields about 19,000 distinct CDR3 sequences, roughly 2.6% seen once. The germline V gene encodes CDR1 SGHTA and CDR2 FQGNSA. This CDR3 spans 14 amino acids. The J segment lost 5 bases and the V segment lost 5 bases, leaving 2 bases of the junction unmatched. This chain links TRBV7-2 with TRBJ1-4; TRBD1 matches 10 bases. Material for sequencing was PBMCs. The sequence came from a woman younger than 35 with multiple sclerosis. The CDR3 sequence is CASSRDRGNEKLFF. The CDR3 DNA is TGTGCCAGCAGCCGGGACAGGGGCAATGAAAAACTGTTTTTT.